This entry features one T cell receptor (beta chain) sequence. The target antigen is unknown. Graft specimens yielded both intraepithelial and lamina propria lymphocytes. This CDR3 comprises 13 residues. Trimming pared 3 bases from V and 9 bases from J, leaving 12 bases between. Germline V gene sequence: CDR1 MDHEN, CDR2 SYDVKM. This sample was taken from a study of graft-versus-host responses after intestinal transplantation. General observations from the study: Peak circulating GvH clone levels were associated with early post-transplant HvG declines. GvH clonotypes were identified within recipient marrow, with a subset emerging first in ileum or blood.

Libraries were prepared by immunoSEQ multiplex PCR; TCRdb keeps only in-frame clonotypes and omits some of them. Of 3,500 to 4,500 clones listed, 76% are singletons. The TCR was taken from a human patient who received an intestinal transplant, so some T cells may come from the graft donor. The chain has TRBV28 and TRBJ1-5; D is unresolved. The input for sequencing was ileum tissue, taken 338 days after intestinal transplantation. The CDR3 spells CASSFPDRGPQHF. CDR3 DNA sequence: TGTGCCAGCAGTTTCCCGGACCGGGGGCCCCAGCATTTT.